This is a list of T cell receptor beta chains from one sample in a study of molecular identifiers for immune sequencing clone quantification. One entry per CDR3 protein results from TCRdb running MiXCR on the PCR reads. The data show hundreds of thousands of distinct CDR3 sequences, over 25% seen once. Sequencing was carried out using naive CD8+ T cells from blood, with Jurkat cell RNA spiked in. The receptor set was obtained from a human donor in good health. Some libraries in this study had Jurkat cell RNA spiked in. Each CDR3 is given with its conserved first and last residue. Fields, in order: V gene, D gene, J gene, clone size, CDR3 DNA, CDR3 protein. A D gene is named only where the DNA matches it firmly. Clone size appears in some rows only: once, few, many, or a class for an expanded clone.

>TRBV12-3/TRBV12-4|TRBD2|TRBJ2-5|few
TGTGCCAGCAGTTTAGCGAGACTAGCGGGAGCAGAGACCCAGTACTTC
CASSLARLAGAETQYF
>TRBV4-3|NA|TRBJ2-7|few
TGCGCCAGCAGCCAAGAGAAGTTAGGAAGCGGTGTAAACGAGCAGTACTTC
CASSQEKLGSGVNEQYF
>TRBV9|NA|TRBJ2-7|NA
TGTGCCAGCAGCGTAGGTCCCGGGGGCGCCGAGCAGTACTTC
CASSVGPGGAEQYF
>TRBV6-2/TRBV6-3|TRBD2|TRBJ2-7|NA
TGTACCAGCAGTCTCGGGACTAGCGGGGTTAACTCCTACGAGCAGTGCTTC
CTSSLGTSGVNSYEQCF
>TRBV28|NA|TRBJ2-5|many
TGTGCCAGCAGTTCGGTCCGGACCCTACAAGAGACCCAGTACTTC
CASSSVRTLQETQYF
>TRBV6-2/TRBV6-3|NA|TRBJ1-2|NA
TGTGCCAGCAGTTACGGAATCTATGGCTACACCTTC
CASSYGIYGYTF
>TRBV20-1|NA|TRBJ2-1|few
TGCAGTGCTAGAGATATCATTGGGGACTCTGGTAATGAGCAGTTCTTC
CSARDIIGDSGNEQFF
>TRBV2|NA|TRBJ1-3|few
TGTGCCAGCAATGACGGGGTAGGAAACACCATATATTTT
CASNDGVGNTIYF
>TRBV29-1|NA|TRBJ2-7|many
TGCAGCGTTGAAGAGTGGCAGGGAGTCGAGCAGTACTTC
CSVEEWQGVEQYF
>TRBV30|NA|TRBJ2-1|many
TGTGCCTGGAGGATAGCGCTGTACAATGAGCAGTTCTTC
CAWRIALYNEQFF
>TRBV9|NA|TRBJ1-1|few
TGTGCCAGCAGCGGGTCTCGCCAACCGAACACTGAAGCTTTCTTT
CASSGSRQPNTEAFF
>TRBV12-3/TRBV12-4|TRBD2|TRBJ2-1|NA
TGTGCCAGTTCGACTAGCATGACACGGACGATCTACAATGAGCAGTTCTTC
CASSTSMTRTIYNEQFF
>TRBV7-9|NA|TRBJ2-5|NA
TGTGCCAGCAGCATCCCCGGGACCCCCCAAGAGACCCGGTACTTC
CASSIPGTPQETRYF
>TRBV7-8|TRBD2|TRBJ2-3|many
TGTGCCTCGTTCCGACTAGCGGGTTCTCTTGGCACAGATACGCAGTATTTT
CASFRLAGSLGTDTQYF
>TRBV13|NA|TRBJ1-1|NA
TGTGCCAGCAGCTTAGGGACAGCCGGCGTGAACACTGAAGCTTTCTTT
CASSLGTAGVNTEAFF
>TRBV4-1|TRBD2|TRBJ2-5|many
TGCGCCAGCAGTCAGACTAGCGGGGGGGCAGAGACCCAGTACTTC
CASSQTSGGAETQYF
>TRBV27|NA|TRBJ1-1|NA
TGTGCCAGCAGTGCACCTACAGGGCTAGCTGAAGCTTTCTTT
CASSAPTGLAEAFF
>TRBV6-5|TRBD1|TRBJ1-1|NA
TGTGCCAGCAGCCACTCCGGGACAGGGAACACTGAAGCTTTCTTT
CASSHSGTGNTEAFF
>TRBV4-3|NA|TRBJ1-1|NA
TGCGCCAGCAGCCAAGATTGGAACACTGAAGCTTTCTTT
CASSQDWNTEAFF
>TRBV4-1|NA|TRBJ2-6|NA
TGCGCCAGCAGCCAAGATCCGGCGGTCACCTCCTCTGGGGCCAACGTCCTGACTTTC
CASSQDPAVTSSGANVLTF
>TRBV19|TRBD1|TRBJ1-5|few
TGTGCCAGTAGTATATCAGGGGGCATATATCAGCCCCAGCATTTT
CASSISGGIYQPQHF
>TRBV4-3|NA|TRBJ1-5|many
TGCGCCAGCAGCCAAGATCTTCAAAATCAGCCCCAGCATTTT
CASSQDLQNQPQHF
>TRBV7-9|TRBD2|TRBJ2-1|NA
TGTGCCAGCAGCACTCGGCCTAGCGGGAGCTCCTGCAATGAGCAGTTCTTC
CASSTRPSGSSCNEQFF
>TRBV5-4|TRBD1|TRBJ2-5|many
TGTGCCAGCAGCGGCGGACAGGGGTACCAAGAGACCCAGTACTTC
CASSGGQGYQETQYF
>TRBV19|NA|TRBJ2-3|NA
TGTGCCAGTAGCTTTTTTACGGGGGATACGCAGTATTTT
CASSFFTGDTQYF
>TRBV24-1|NA|TRBJ2-1|NA
TGTGCCACCAGTGAATCGGACGGATACAATGAGCAGTTCTTC
CATSESDGYNEQFF
>TRBV4-3|NA|TRBJ2-7|many
TGCGCCAGCAGCCAAGAGGTCCTCTACGAGCAGTACTTC
CASSQEVLYEQYF
>TRBV4-3|TRBD1|TRBJ2-1|many
TGCGCCAGCAGCCAAGGGAGGACAGGGCCTTGGGATGAGCAGTTCTTC
CASSQGRTGPWDEQFF
>TRBV7-9|NA|TRBJ2-7|NA
TGTGCCAGCAGCTTGGCCCATCCCTGGTCATACGAGCAGTACTTC
CASSLAHPWSYEQYF
>TRBV27|TRBD2|TRBJ2-7|NA
TGTGCCACTCGACCTAGCGGGACCTCCTACGAGCAGTACTTC
CATRPSGTSYEQYF
>TRBV7-2|TRBD2|TRBJ2-7|many
TGTGCCAGCAGCCCGACCTCTAGCGGAGCCTACGAGCAGTACTTC
CASSPTSSGAYEQYF
>TRBV11-2|NA|TRBJ2-3|NA
TGTGCCAGCAGCTTAGGTGGGCCAGTCGGTTGGACAGATACGCAGTATTTT
CASSLGGPVGWTDTQYF
>TRBV6-5|TRBD1|TRBJ2-2|NA
TGTGCCAGCCGCGGGTGGGGGACAGGAGTAATTGCCGGGGAGCTGTTTTTT
CASRGWGTGVIAGELFF
>TRBV4-1|NA|TRBJ1-1|many
TGCGCCAGCAGCCAAGACTTGTCTCGTACTGAAGCTTTCTTT
CASSQDLSRTEAFF
>TRBV5-1|NA|TRBJ1-1|many
TGCGCCAGCAGCTTGGTCGGCAGTCACACTGAAGCTTTCTTT
CASSLVGSHTEAFF
>TRBV25-1|TRBD2|TRBJ2-5|few
TGTGCCAGCAGTGAATACATTAATAGCGGGGTGGAGACCCAGTACTTC
CASSEYINSGVETQYF
>TRBV5-1|TRBD1|TRBJ1-2|few
TGCGCCATTTTGGACAGGATAGGTGGCTACACCTTC
CAILDRIGGYTF
>TRBV2|TRBD1|TRBJ2-7|NA
TGTGCCAGCACCGGAACGGGACAGTCGATCTGCGAGCAGTACTTC
CASTGTGQSICEQYF
>TRBV9|TRBD2|TRBJ2-3|few
TGTGCCAGCAGCGCCCGTAGCGGGAGGGCCCCAGATACGCAGTATTTT
CASSARSGRAPDTQYF
>TRBV4-1|NA|TRBJ2-1|NA
TGCGCCAGCAGCCAAGATGCAGTTGGCAATGAGCAGTTCTTC
CASSQDAVGNEQFF
>TRBV25-1|TRBD2|TRBJ2-7|many
TGTGCCAGCAGTGAATGGGAGGGGTTGGGTGAGCAGTACTTC
CASSEWEGLGEQYF
>TRBV5-1|NA|TRBJ2-7|many
TGCGCCAGCAGCCACGGGCCGCAGGGAGAGTACGAGCAGTACTTC
CASSHGPQGEYEQYF